This TCR beta chain was sequenced during a study of blood T cell repertoires in COVID-19. As for the study in general: Whether acute or convalescent, the COVID-19 samples came from the United States, Italy and Spain. Sources were T cells, B-cell-depleted T cells, or PBMCs; the material itself was cDNA or gDNA.

The CDR3 length is 14 residues. Per the germline V gene, CDR1 is SEHNR and CDR2 is FQNEAQ (reference sequence). V dropped 5 bases and J dropped 6; count of bases not matched to a gene: 4. The assay was immunoSEQ multiplex PCR, and TCRdb's table has in-frame clones only and misses some. This table holds approximately 88,000 clones, around 90% found once. V usage is TRBV7-9 and J usage is TRBJ1-4; 9 nucleotides line up with TRBD1. The TCR was taken from a male donor with acute or convalescent COVID-19. The sequencing sample was made of peripheral blood. In DNA, the CDR3 is TGTGCCAGCAGCCCGGGACAGGGTTATGAAAAACTGTTTTTT. The encoded protein is CASSPGQGYEKLFF.